These 19 T cell receptor beta chains were sequenced from one sample in a study of regulatory T cells in long-lasting Graves disease. Sequencing libraries for TCR beta were prepared with iRepertoire HTBI primers and Arm-PCR of CDR3 regions. MiXCR, run by TCRdb on the multiplex PCR reads, gives a single entry per CDR3 protein. Of roughly 520,000 distinct CDR3 sequences listed, more than 10% are singletons. Stated time point: newly diagnosed GD, antithyroid drugs for less than 3 months. Making the TCR library involved RNA that had been extracted from PBMCs. Another study also made use of these data, one on T cells in Graves' hyperthyroidism and ophthalmopathy.

This material consisted of peripheral blood mononuclear cells (PBMCs), taken at new diagnosis, from a patient treated with antithyroid drugs. Receptors originate from a woman aged 25 to 45 with Graves disease.

The V gene is TRBV27, the J gene TRBJ2-1; no clear D. With 6 bases removed from V and 0 bases from J, the gap between germline ends came to 6 bases. CDR3 length: 13 amino acids. CDR1 is MNHEY and CDR2 is SMNVEV in the germline V gene (reference sequence). The CDR3 loop is CASSKGSYNEQFF. CDR3 bases: TGTGCCAGCAGCAAGGGCTCCTACAATGAGCAGTTCTTC.

In this sample, this clonotype turned up many times. This chain uses TRBV18 with TRBJ2-2; D gene ambiguous. CDR1 and CDR2 (germline): KGHSH, LQKENI. This CDR3 has 13 amino acids. Trimming removed 3 bases at V and 2 bases at J, with 4 bases between. The CDR3 spells CASSPHNTGELFF. CDR3 coding DNA: TGTGCCAGCTCACCTCATAACACCGGGGAGCTGTTTTTT.

This sequence joins TRBV30 and TRBJ2-4; maybe TRBD1 (7 bases). The DNA end is more similar to TRBJ2-5, so the J call may be wrong. Germline lookup yields CDR1 GTSNPN and CDR2 SVGIG (reference sequence). The CDR3 is 12 amino acids. CDR3 residues: CASPTQGGTQYF. CDR3 nucleotide sequence: TGTGCCTCCCCAACCCAGGGGGGGACCCAGTACTTC.

Note on this clonotype: A read error may explain this, as a much larger clone is one base away. The V call is TRBV6-2 or TRBV6-3, the J call TRBJ1-2; D is undetermined. CDR1 and CDR2 from the germline V gene are MNHEY and SVGEGT. Trimming took 8 bases from V and 0 from J, leaving 10 bases between them. This CDR3 is 13 amino acids long. The CDR3, as DNA: TGTGCCAGCGAGGAAGGGACTAACTATGGCTACACCTTC. Its translation: CASEEGTNYGYTF.

This clonotype has at least ten counts. At one end the junction does not follow the germline gene, possibly because of a read error. This chain joins TRBV12-3 or TRBV12-4 and TRBJ2-6, with TRBD1 matching over 8 bases. The CDR3 runs 17 residues. The CDR3 nucleotides are TGTGCCAGCAGGTTAGGACAGGGCCAGGACGGGGCCAACGTCCTGACTTTC. Translating gives CASRLGQGQDGANVLTF.

V is TRBV27 and J is TRBJ1-2; TRBD1 is a possible D gene (6 bases). Germline V gene sequence: CDR1 MNHEY, CDR2 SMNVEV (reference sequence). The CDR3 has 15 residues. V was clipped by 6 bases and J by 5 bases, with 19 bases between them. The CDR3 reads CASSLGGHGRYGYTF. CDR3 DNA sequence: TGTGCCAGCAGCCTGGGGGGCCACGGGCGTTATGGCTACACCTTC.

This clonotype was found many times. The chain is built from TRBV10-1 and TRBJ2-3; a weak D match, TRBD1 (5 bases). The CDR3 has 14 amino acids. Germline CDR1 reads WNHNN; CDR2 reads SYGVQD (reference sequence). The V end lost 3 bases, the J end lost 3 bases, and 10 bases lay between the germline ends. The CDR3 nucleotides are TGCGCCAGCAGTGAATATGGGGCTACAGATACGCAGTATTTT. It specifies CASSEYGATDTQYF.

This clonotype was detected many times. This chain links TRBV2 with TRBJ1-6, with D possibly matching TRBD1 (6 bases). The V end was cut by 5 bases, the J end by 10 bases, with 21 bases between. CDR1 SNHLY and CDR2 FYNNEI come from the germline V gene. This CDR3 is built from 16 residues. The DNA of the CDR3 is TGTGCCAGCAGTTCCAGAAGGGGGGGCTCTTTGTCACCCCTCCACTTT. Its protein is CASSSRRGGSLSPLHF.

At least ten counts were recorded for this clonotype. J is TRBJ2-1 and V is TRBV6-2 or TRBV6-3, with D perhaps matching TRBD2 (5 bases). Germline lookup yields CDR1 MNHEY and CDR2 SVGEGT. Deletions cut 7 bases from V and 9 bases from J, with 31 bases between. This CDR3 is 18 amino acids long. This chain's CDR3 is CASNQGYLRRRRSTEQFF. As DNA, the CDR3 is TGTGCCAGCAATCAAGGGTATCTTAGGAGGCGGCGGAGCACTGAGCAGTTCTTC.

V and J are TRBV7-9 and TRBJ2-1; TRBD1 aligns across 7 bases. V was clipped by 5 bases and J by 8 bases; unmatched bases: 6. The CDR3 covers 13 residues. Germline CDR1 reads SEHNR; CDR2 reads FQNEAQ (reference sequence). Here the CDR3 DNA reads TGTGCCAGCAGCCGGGACAGAGGCGATGAGCAGTTCTTC. Residues: CASSRDRGDEQFF.

This clonotype was observed a few times. A much bigger clone sits one base away, suggesting this may be a read error. The J gene is TRBJ2-7, the V gene TRBV20-1; the D is unclear. The CDR3 sequence is 11 residues long. CDR1 is DFQATT, CDR2 SNEGSKA, per germline (reference sequence). V lost 0 bases to trimming and J lost 4 bases, with 4 bases between them. CDR3: CSAREGYEQYF. The CDR3 nucleotides are TGCAGTGCTAGAGAGGGTTACGAGCAGTACTTC.

In DNA, the CDR3 is TGTGCCAGCAGAGAGACCGGGGTCGGAGGCTACACCTTC. Amino acid sequence: CASRETGVGGYTF. The J gene is TRBJ1-2, the V gene TRBV28; no definite D call. The germline CDR1 and CDR2 sequences are MDHEN and SYDVKM. V dropped 6 bases and J dropped 8 bases, with 16 bases sitting between them. The CDR3 has 13 amino acids.

The V call is TRBV19, the J call TRBJ2-1; 8 nucleotides agree with TRBD2. Trimming took 2 bases from V and 3 from J; bases not matched to a gene: 12. Germline V gives CDR1 LNHDA, CDR2 SQIVND (reference sequence). This CDR3 comprises 18 residues. CDR3 in DNA: TGTGCCAGTAGTATAAGGGGGGCGGGAGGACACTACTACAATGAGCAGTTCTTC. It encodes CASSIRGAGGHYYNEQFF.

This clonotype has a count of ten or more. The chain employs TRBV7-9 and TRBJ2-5, with TRBD2 identical over 8 bases. The germline V gene encodes CDR1 SEHNR and CDR2 FQNEAQ (reference sequence). V shed 3 bases and J 4 bases; nucleotides not matched to a gene: 10. The CDR3 totals 16 residues. The CDR3 sequence is CASSLEISGSSETQYF. DNA of the CDR3: TGTGCCAGCAGCTTGGAGATCAGCGGGAGTTCAGAGACCCAGTACTTC.

For this clonotype: A far larger clone is just one base off, so this is likely a read error. The rearrangement joins TRBV6-2 or TRBV6-3 to TRBJ2-7; D uncertain. Germline lookup yields CDR1 MNHEY and CDR2 SVGEGT. Trimming pared 2 bases from V and 7 bases from J, leaving 21 bases between. This CDR3 region has 16 residues. The CDR3 DNA sequence: TGTGCCAGCAGTTACCGTGCGGATCCCCCCTACAATGAGCAGTACTTC. It yields the protein CASSYRADPPYNEQYF.

This chain links TRBV7-8 with TRBJ2-3; maybe TRBD2 (5 bases). This CDR3 has 17 residues. V lost 1 base to trimming and J lost 2 bases, with 16 bases between them. Germline CDR1 and CDR2: SGHVS and FQNEAQ. The CDR3 sequence: CASSLGNRAGHTDTQYF. The CDR3, as DNA: TGTGCCAGCAGCTTAGGGAATAGGGCGGGCCACACAGATACGCAGTATTTT.

In this sample, this clonotype turned up many times. This sequence joins TRBV28 and TRBJ1-4, with D possibly TRBD1 on 5 matching bases. CDR1 MDHEN and CDR2 SYDVKM come from the germline V gene. The CDR3 loop spans 12 amino acids. The V end lost 4 bases, the J end lost 16 bases, and 16 bases lay between the germline ends. For the CDR3, the DNA is TGTGCCAGCAGTTCGGGAGCCGGGGGGGGGTTTTTT. This sequence encodes CASSSGAGGGFF.

This clonotype was counted many times. The rearrangement uses TRBV27 and TRBJ2-7; D possibly corresponds to TRBD1 (6 bases). This CDR3 is built from 14 residues. V gave up 5 bases and J gave up 3 bases, with 14 bases separating them. Germline CDR1 MNHEY, CDR2 SMNVEV (reference sequence). As DNA, the CDR3 is TGTGCCAGCAGTACCGGGACACAGATCTACGAGCAGTACTTC. It encodes CASSTGTQIYEQYF.

As concerns this clonotype: This may come from a read error, since a much larger clone is one base off. V is TRBV10-3 and J is TRBJ1-2; D perhaps matches TRBD1 (5 bases). Germline V gene data show CDR1 as ENHRY and CDR2 as SYGVKD. This CDR3 has 16 amino acids. The V gene lost 4 bases and the J gene lost 2 bases, with 17 bases spanning the gap. The CDR3 nucleotides read TGTGCCATCAGTGGGTCGACCTCCGGGGCGAACTATGGCTACACCTTC. Protein sequence: CAISGSTSGANYGYTF.